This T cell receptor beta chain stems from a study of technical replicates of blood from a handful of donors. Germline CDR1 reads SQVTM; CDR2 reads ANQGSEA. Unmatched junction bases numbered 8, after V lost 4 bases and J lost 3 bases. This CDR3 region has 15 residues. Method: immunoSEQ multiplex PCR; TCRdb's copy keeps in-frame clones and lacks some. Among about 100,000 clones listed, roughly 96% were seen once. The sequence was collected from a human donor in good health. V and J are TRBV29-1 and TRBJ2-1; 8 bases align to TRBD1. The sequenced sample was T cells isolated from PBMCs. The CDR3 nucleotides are TGCAGCGTTGGGCCTCCGGGACAGGTCTACAATGAGCAGTTCTTC. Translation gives CSVGPPGQVYNEQFF.